This T cell receptor (beta chain) emerged from a study of CD8+ T cells in alopecia areata. V was clipped by 3 bases and J by 6 bases, with 13 bases between them. Germline assignment: CDR1 SGHTA and CDR2 FQGTGA. The CDR3 consists of 14 residues. Sample treatment: oral pan-JAK inhibitor, 5-10 mg twice daily. Extraction and reverse transcription of RNA yielded cDNA as the sequencing template. Only in-frame clones appear in the TCRdb table, and some are missing; sequencing was by immunoSEQ multiplex PCR. The sample contains around 100,000 clones, about 59% of which appear only once. The sequencing here drew on CD8+ T cells sorted from blood, taken at week 24, from a patient treated with tofacitinib. This TCR was recovered from a human donor with alopecia areata. The genes are TRBV7-3 and TRBJ2-3; D gene ambiguous. CDR3 loop: CASSLSFRRDTQYF. The CDR3 DNA is TGTGCCAGCAGCTTGTCATTCCGGCGGGATACGCAGTATTTT.